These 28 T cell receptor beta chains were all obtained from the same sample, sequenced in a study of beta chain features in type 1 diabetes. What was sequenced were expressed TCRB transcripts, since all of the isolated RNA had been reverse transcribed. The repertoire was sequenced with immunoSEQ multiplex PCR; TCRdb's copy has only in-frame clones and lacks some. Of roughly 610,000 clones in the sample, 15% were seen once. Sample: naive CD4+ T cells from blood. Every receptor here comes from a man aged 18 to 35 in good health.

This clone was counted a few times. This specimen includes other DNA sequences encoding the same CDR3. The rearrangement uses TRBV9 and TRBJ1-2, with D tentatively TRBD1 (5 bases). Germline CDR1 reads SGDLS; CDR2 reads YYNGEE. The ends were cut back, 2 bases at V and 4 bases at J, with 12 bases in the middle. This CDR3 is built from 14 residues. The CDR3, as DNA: TGTGCCAGCAGCGTCGACAGAGCACTCTATGGCTACACCTTC. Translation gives CASSVDRALYGYTF.

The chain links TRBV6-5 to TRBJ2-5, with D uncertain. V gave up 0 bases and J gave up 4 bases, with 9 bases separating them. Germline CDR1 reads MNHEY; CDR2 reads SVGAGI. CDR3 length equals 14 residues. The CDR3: CASSYSIGRETQYF. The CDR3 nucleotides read TGTGCCAGCAGTTACTCGATCGGACGAGAGACCCAGTACTTC.

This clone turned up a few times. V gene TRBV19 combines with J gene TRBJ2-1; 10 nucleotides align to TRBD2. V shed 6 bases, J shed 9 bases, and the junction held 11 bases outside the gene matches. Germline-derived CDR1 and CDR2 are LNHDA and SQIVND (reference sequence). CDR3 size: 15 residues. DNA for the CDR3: TGTGCCAGTAGGCCAATAGCGGGGGGCACTGCTGAGCAGTTCTTC. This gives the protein CASRPIAGGTAEQFF.

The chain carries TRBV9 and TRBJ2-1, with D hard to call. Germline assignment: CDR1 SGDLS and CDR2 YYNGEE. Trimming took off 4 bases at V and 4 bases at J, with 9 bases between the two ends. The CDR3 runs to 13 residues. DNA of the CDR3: TGTGCCAGCAGCCCGTCCGTGTACAATGAGCAGTTCTTC. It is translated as CASSPSVYNEQFF.

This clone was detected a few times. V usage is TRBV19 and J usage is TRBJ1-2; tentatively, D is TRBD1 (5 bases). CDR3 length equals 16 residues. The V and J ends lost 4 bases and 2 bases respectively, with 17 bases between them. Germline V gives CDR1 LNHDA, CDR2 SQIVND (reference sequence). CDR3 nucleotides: TGTGCCAGTAGTACTTTCCCCGGGACCGTAAACTATGGCTACACCTTC. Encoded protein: CASSTFPGTVNYGYTF.

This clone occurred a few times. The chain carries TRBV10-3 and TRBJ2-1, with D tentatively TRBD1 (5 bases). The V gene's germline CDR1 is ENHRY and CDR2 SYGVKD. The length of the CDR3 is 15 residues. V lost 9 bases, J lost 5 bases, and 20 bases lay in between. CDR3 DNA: TGTGCCATGTGGAGTGGGGCCCTCAGGGACAATGAGCAGTTCTTC. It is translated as CAMWSGALRDNEQFF.

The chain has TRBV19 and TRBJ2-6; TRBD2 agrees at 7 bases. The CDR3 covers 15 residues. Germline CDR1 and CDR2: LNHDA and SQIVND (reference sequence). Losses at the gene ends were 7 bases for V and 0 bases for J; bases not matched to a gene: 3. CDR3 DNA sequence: TGTGCCAGTAACTGGGGGGGCTCTGGGGCCAACGTCCTGACTTTC. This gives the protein CASNWGGSGANVLTF.

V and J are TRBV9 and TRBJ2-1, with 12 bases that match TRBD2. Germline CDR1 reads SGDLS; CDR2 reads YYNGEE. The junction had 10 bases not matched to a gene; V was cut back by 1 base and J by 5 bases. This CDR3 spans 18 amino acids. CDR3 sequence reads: CASSVLYRGLAGHNEQFF. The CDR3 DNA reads TGTGCCAGCAGCGTATTGTATCGGGGACTAGCGGGTCACAATGAGCAGTTCTTC. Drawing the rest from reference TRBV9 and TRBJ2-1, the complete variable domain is DSGVTQTPKHLITATGQRVTLRCSPRSGDLSVYWYQQSLDQGLQFLIQYYNGEERAKGNILERFSAQQFPDLHSELNLSSLELGDSALYFCASSVLYRGLAGHNEQFFGPGTRLTVL.

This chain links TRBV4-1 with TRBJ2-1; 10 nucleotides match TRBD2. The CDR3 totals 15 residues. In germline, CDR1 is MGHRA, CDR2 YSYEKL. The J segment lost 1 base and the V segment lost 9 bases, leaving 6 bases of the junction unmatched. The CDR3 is CASRIAGGSYNEQFF. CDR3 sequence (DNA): TGCGCCAGTCGTATAGCGGGGGGATCCTACAATGAGCAGTTCTTC.

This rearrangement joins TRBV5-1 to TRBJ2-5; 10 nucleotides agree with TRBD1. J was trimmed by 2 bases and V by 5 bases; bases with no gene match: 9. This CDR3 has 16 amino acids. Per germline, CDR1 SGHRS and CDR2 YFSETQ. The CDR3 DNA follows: TGCGCCAGCAGTTCGGGACAGGGGCCCAGGCAAGAGACCCAGTACTTC. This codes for CASSSGQGPRQETQYF. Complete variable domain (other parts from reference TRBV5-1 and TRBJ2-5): KAGVTQTPRYLIKTRGQQVTLSCSPISGHRSVSWYQQTPGQGLQFLFEYFSETQRNKGNFPGRFSGRQFSNSRSEMNVSTLELGDSALYLCASSSGQGPRQETQYFGPGTRLLVL.

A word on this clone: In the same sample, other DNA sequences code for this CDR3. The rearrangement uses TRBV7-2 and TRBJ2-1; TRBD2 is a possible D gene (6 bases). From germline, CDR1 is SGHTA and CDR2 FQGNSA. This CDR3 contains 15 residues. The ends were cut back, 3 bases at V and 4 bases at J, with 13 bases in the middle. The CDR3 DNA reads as TGTGCCAGCAGCTTCTCACTCGGGAGTTACAATGAGCAGTTCTTC. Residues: CASSFSLGSYNEQFF. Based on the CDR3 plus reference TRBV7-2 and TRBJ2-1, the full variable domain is GAGVSQSPSNKVTEKGKDVELRCDPISGHTALYWYRQSLGQGLEFLIYFQGNSAPDKSGLPSDRFSAERTGGSVSTLTIQRTQQEDSAVYLCASSFSLGSYNEQFFGPGTRLTVL.

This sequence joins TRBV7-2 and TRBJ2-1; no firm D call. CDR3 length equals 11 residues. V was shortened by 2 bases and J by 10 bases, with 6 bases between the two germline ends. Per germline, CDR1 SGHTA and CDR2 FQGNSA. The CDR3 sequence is CASSLRREQFF. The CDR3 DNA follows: TGTGCCAGCAGCTTACGACGGGAGCAGTTCTTC.

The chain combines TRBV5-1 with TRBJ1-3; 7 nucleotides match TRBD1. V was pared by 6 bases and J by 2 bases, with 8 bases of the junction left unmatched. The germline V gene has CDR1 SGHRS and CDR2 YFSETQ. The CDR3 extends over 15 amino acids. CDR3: CASKWEQGTGNTIYF. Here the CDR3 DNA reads TGCGCCAGCAAGTGGGAACAGGGGACTGGAAACACCATATATTTT.

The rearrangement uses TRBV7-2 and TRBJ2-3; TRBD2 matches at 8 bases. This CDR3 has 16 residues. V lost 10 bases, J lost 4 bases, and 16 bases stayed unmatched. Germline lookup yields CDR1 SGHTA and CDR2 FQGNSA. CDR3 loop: CATGGLAGGMADTQYF. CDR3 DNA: TGTGCCACGGGCGGGTTGGCGGGGGGCATGGCAGATACGCAGTATTTT.

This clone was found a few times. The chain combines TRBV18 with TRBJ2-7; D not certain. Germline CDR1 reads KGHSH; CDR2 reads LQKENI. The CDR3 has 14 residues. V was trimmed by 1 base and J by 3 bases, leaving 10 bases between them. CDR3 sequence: CASSPQGWGYEQYF. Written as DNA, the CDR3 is TGTGCCAGCTCACCACAGGGTTGGGGCTACGAGCAGTACTTC.

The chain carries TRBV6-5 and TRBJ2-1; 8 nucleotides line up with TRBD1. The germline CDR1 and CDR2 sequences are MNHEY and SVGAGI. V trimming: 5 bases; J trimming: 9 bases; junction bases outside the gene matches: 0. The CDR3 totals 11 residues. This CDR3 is CASSQGAEQFF. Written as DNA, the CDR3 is TGTGCCAGCAGTCAGGGGGCTGAGCAGTTCTTC.

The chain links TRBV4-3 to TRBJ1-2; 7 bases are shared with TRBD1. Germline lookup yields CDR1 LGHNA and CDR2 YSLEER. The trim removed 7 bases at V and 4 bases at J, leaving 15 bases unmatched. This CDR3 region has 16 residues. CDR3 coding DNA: TGCGCCAGCACCACCATCAGCGGCAGGGGGTCCTATGGCTACACCTTC. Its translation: CASTTISGRGSYGYTF.

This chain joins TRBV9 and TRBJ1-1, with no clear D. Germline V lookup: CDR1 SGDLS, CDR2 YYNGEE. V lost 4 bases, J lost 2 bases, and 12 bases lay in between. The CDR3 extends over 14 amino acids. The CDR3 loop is CASSPMTSNTEAFF. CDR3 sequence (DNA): TGTGCCAGCAGCCCGATGACAAGTAACACTGAAGCTTTCTTT.

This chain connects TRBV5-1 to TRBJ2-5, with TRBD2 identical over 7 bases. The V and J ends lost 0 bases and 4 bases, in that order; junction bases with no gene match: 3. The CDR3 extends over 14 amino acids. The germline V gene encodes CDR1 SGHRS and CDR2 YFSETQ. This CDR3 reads CASSLAGGLETQYF. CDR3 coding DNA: TGCGCCAGCAGCTTGGCGGGAGGCCTAGAGACCCAGTACTTC.

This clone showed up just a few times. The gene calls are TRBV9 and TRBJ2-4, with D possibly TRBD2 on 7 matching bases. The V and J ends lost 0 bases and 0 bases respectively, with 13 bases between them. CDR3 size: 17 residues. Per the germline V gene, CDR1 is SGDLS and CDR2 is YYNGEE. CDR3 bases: TGTGCCAGCAGCGTAGCCCGGGGGGCCTTAGCCAAAAACATTCAGTACTTC. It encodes CASSVARGALAKNIQYF.

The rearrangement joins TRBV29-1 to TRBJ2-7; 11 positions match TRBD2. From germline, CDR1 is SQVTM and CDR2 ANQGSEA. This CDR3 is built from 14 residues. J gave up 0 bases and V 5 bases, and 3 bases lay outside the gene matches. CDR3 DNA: TGCAGCGTTTCCGGGACTAGCGGCTCCTACGAGCAGTACTTC. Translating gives CSVSGTSGSYEQYF.

This CDR3 is CAINWGNYGYTF. DNA of the CDR3: TGTGCCATCAACTGGGGCAACTATGGCTACACCTTC. This sequence joins TRBV10-3 and TRBJ1-2; D possibly corresponds to TRBD1 (5 bases). The V and J ends lost 7 bases and 2 bases respectively, with 8 bases between them. CDR1 is ENHRY, CDR2 SYGVKD, per germline. The CDR3 has 12 amino acids.

The CDR3 loop reads CASRLTSGSTGELFF. The CDR3 coding sequence is TGTGCCAGCAGGCTGACTAGCGGGAGTACCGGGGAGCTGTTTTTT. The chain links TRBV9 to TRBJ2-2; 12 bases fit TRBD2. The CDR3 runs to 15 residues. The V segment lost 5 bases and the J segment 5 bases; nucleotides outside the gene matches: 4. Germline values: CDR1 SGDLS, CDR2 YYNGEE.

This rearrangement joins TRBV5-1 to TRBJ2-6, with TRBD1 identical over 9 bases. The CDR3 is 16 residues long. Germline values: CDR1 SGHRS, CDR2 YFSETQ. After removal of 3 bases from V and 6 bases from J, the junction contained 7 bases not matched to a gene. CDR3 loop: CASSSQGAGMANVLTF. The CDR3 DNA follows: TGCGCCAGCAGCTCACAGGGGGCAGGGATGGCCAACGTCCTGACTTTC.

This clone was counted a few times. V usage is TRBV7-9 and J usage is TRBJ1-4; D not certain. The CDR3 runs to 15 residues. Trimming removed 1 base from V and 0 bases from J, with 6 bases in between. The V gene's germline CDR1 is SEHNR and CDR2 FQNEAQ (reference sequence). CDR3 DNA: TGTGCCAGCAGCTTAGGGCAGGCAACTAATGAAAAACTGTTTTTT. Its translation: CASSLGQATNEKLFF. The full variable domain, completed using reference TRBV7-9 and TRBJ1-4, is DTGVSQNPRHKITKRGQNVTFRCDPISEHNRLYWYRQTLGQGPEFLTYFQNEAQLEKSRLLSDRFSAERPKGSFSTLEIQRTEQGDSAMYLCASSLGQATNEKLFFGSGTQLSVL.

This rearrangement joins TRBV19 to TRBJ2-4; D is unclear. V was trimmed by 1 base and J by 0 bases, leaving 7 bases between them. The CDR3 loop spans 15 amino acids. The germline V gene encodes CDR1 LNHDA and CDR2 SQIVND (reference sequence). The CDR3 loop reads CASSIVSGAKNIQYF. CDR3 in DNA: TGTGCCAGTAGTATAGTATCGGGAGCCAAAAACATTCAGTACTTC. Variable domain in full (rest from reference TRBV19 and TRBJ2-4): DGGITQSPKYLFRKEGQNVTLSCEQNLNHDAMYWYRQDPGQGLRLIYYSQIVNDFQKGDIAEGYSVSREKKESFPLTVTSAQKNPTAFYLCASSIVSGAKNIQYFGAGTRLSVL.

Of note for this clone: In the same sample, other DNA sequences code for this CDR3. For the CDR3, the DNA is TGCAGTGCCTACCGGAACACTGAAGCTTTCTTT. Translated: CSAYRNTEAFF. The chain joins TRBV20-1 to TRBJ1-1, with D unresolved. Germline V CDR1 and CDR2: DFQATT, SNEGSKA (reference sequence). Between the trimmed V and J ends, which lost 6 bases and 1 base, there was a span of 6 bases. This CDR3 region has 11 residues.

The CDR3 reads CASSVDSETPEAFF. CDR3 nucleotide sequence: TGTGCCAGCAGCGTGGACAGTGAGACCCCTGAAGCTTTCTTT. The rearrangement joins TRBV9 to TRBJ1-1; TRBD1 is a possible D gene (6 bases). Trimming took 2 bases from V and 6 from J, leaving 14 bases between them. The CDR3 contains 14 residues. Germline V CDR1 and CDR2: SGDLS, YYNGEE.